The rows below give T cell receptor beta chains drawn from one sample of a study of Tregs in tolerant kidney transplant recipients. Clones were read by immunoSEQ multiplex PCR, and TCRdb kept only the in-frame ones, dropping some. The sample lists 69,000 or so clones; around nine tenths were seen once. The starting material was CD4+ T cells from blood, obtained before the transplant. Every receptor here comes from a human donor who received a combined kidney and bone marrow transplant. CDR3s include the opening cysteine and the closing phenylalanine or tryptophan. A D gene is named only where the DNA matches it firmly. The size of a clone is reported for some rows only, either as once, few or many, or as a class for expanded clones.

clone size: -
J gene: TRBJ2-5
V gene: TRBV5-6
D gene: -
CDR3 DNA: TGTGCCAGCAATACCGGGAGAGGGACCCAGTACTTC
CDR3 protein: CASNTGRGTQYF

clone size: -
J gene: TRBJ1-4
V gene: TRBV2
D gene: TRBD1
CDR3 DNA: TGTGCCAGCAGTGACCAGGGACAGGGAGTTGAAAAACTGTTTTTT
CDR3 protein: CASSDQGQGVEKLFF

clone size: -
J gene: TRBJ2-7
V gene: TRBV28
D gene: -
CDR3 DNA: TGTGCCAGCAGAGGGGCCGCTAGCGGACAGTACGAGCAGTACTTC
CDR3 protein: CASRGAASGQYEQYF

clone size: -
J gene: TRBJ1-2
V gene: TRBV27
D gene: -
CDR3 DNA: TGTGCCAGCAGTCTTACTCGACCTAGGGGGGGGTTGGCTGGCTACACCTTC
CDR3 protein: CASSLTRPRGGLAGYTF

clone size: -
J gene: TRBJ1-1
V gene: TRBV29-1
D gene: TRBD1
CDR3 DNA: TGCAGCGTGGGACAGGGGGGGATGACTGAAGCTTTCTTT
CDR3 protein: CSVGQGGMTEAFF

clone size: -
J gene: TRBJ1-2
V gene: TRBV28
D gene: -
CDR3 DNA: TGTGCCAGCAGTTTAGGCGGCAGGGAAATATATGGCTACACCTTC
CDR3 protein: CASSLGGREIYGYTF

clone size: -
J gene: TRBJ1-1
V gene: TRBV10-1
D gene: TRBD1
CDR3 DNA: TGCGCCAGCCCTACAGGGGACACTGAAGCTTTCTTT
CDR3 protein: CASPTGDTEAFF

clone size: -
J gene: TRBJ1-1
V gene: TRBV14
D gene: -
CDR3 DNA: TGTGCCAGCAGCCCGACAAACATGAACACTGAAGCTTTCTTT
CDR3 protein: CASSPTNMNTEAFF

clone size: once
J gene: TRBJ2-5
V gene: TRBV10-3
D gene: -
CDR3 DNA: TGTGCCACCGCGCCGGAGGGTTTTTGGGCCCAGTACTTC
CDR3 protein: CATAPEGFWAQYF

clone size: -
J gene: TRBJ1-2
V gene: TRBV6-5
D gene: TRBD1
CDR3 DNA: TGTGCCAGCAGTTACCGAAGACAGGGCGAAGGGGGCTACACCTTC
CDR3 protein: CASSYRRQGEGGYTF

clone size: once
J gene: TRBJ2-7
V gene: TRBV19
D gene: TRBD1
CDR3 DNA: TGTGCCACCTCCCAATACGGGACAGGGTTGGACGAGCAGTACTTC
CDR3 protein: CATSQYGTGLDEQYF

clone size: -
J gene: TRBJ1-5
V gene: TRBV7-8
D gene: -
CDR3 DNA: TGTGCCAGCAGCCCCGGACAGCTTCAGTTTTATAGCAATCAGCCCCAGCATTTT
CDR3 protein: CASSPGQLQFYSNQPQHF

clone size: once
J gene: TRBJ1-1
V gene: TRBV2
D gene: -
CDR3 DNA: TGTGCCAGCAGTGAAGCTTCATGGAACACTGAAGCTTTCTTT
CDR3 protein: CASSEASWNTEAFF

clone size: few
J gene: TRBJ1-2
V gene: TRBV6-5
D gene: -
CDR3 DNA: TGTGCCAGCAGCACCAGACAGGCCAGGTTTTTC
CDR3 protein: CASSTRQARFF

clone size: -
J gene: TRBJ1-3
V gene: TRBV18
D gene: -
CDR3 DNA: TGTGCCAGCTCAACAGGCTCTGGAAACACCATATATTTT
CDR3 protein: CASSTGSGNTIYF

clone size: -
J gene: TRBJ2-5
V gene: TRBV9
D gene: TRBD2
CDR3 DNA: TGTGCCAGCAGCCCTCTAGCGGGAGGAGAGACCCAGTACTTC
CDR3 protein: CASSPLAGGETQYF

clone size: -
J gene: TRBJ2-1
V gene: TRBV6-1
D gene: TRBD2
CDR3 DNA: TGTGCCAGCACCCTTAGCGGGAGGGGTGACGATGAGCAGTTCTTC
CDR3 protein: CASTLSGRGDDEQFF

clone size: -
J gene: TRBJ2-1
V gene: TRBV9
D gene: -
CDR3 DNA: TGTGCCAGCAGCGTAGGGTTGGAGTCCCACAATGAGCAGTTCTTC
CDR3 protein: CASSVGLESHNEQFF

clone size: -
J gene: TRBJ2-7
V gene: TRBV28
D gene: -
CDR3 DNA: TGTGCCACGACGACCGGACAGTACATACCGTACTTC
CDR3 protein: CATTTGQYIPYF

clone size: -
J gene: TRBJ2-1
V gene: TRBV5-1
D gene: TRBD2
CDR3 DNA: TGCGCCAGCAGCCGGGGGACTAGCGGGACCCATGAGCAGTTCTTC
CDR3 protein: CASSRGTSGTHEQFF

clone size: once
J gene: TRBJ2-3
V gene: TRBV11-2
D gene: TRBD1
CDR3 DNA: TGTGCCAGCAGCTTAGCGGGACAGATTTCCACAGATACGCAGTATTTT
CDR3 protein: CASSLAGQISTDTQYF

clone size: -
J gene: TRBJ2-6
V gene: TRBV14
D gene: TRBD1
CDR3 DNA: TGTGCCAGCAGCCGGGACAGCCTCTCTGGGGCCAACGTCCTGACTTTC
CDR3 protein: CASSRDSLSGANVLTF

clone size: -
J gene: TRBJ1-2
V gene: TRBV30
D gene: -
CDR3 DNA: TGTGCCTGGAGTCGGGAGAATGGCTACACCTTC
CDR3 protein: CAWSRENGYTF

clone size: -
J gene: TRBJ2-6
V gene: TRBV28
D gene: -
CDR3 DNA: TGTGCCAGCACTATCACGACGGGGTCTGGGGCCAACGTCCTGACTTTC
CDR3 protein: CASTITTGSGANVLTF

clone size: -
J gene: TRBJ2-7
V gene: TRBV19
D gene: TRBD1
CDR3 DNA: TGTGCCAGTAGGACAGGGGTTCCTCCCTACGAGCAGTACTTC
CDR3 protein: CASRTGVPPYEQYF

clone size: -
J gene: TRBJ2-7
V gene: TRBV6-5
D gene: TRBD2
CDR3 DNA: TGTGCCAGCAGTAAGACTAGCGGGAGTAACGACGAGCAGTACTTC
CDR3 protein: CASSKTSGSNDEQYF

clone size: -
J gene: TRBJ2-7
V gene: TRBV7-2
D gene: TRBD2
CDR3 DNA: TGTGCCAGCAGCTGGGGACTAGCGCACGAGCAGTACTTC
CDR3 protein: CASSWGLAHEQYF

clone size: -
J gene: TRBJ2-3
V gene: TRBV27
D gene: -
CDR3 DNA: TGTGCCAGCAGTTTATTCGCAGGGGTGGGCACAGATACGCAGTATTTT
CDR3 protein: CASSLFAGVGTDTQYF

clone size: -
J gene: TRBJ2-1
V gene: TRBV10-3
D gene: -
CDR3 DNA: TGTGCCATCAGTGGGACTCCCTCCCAGCAGTTCTTC
CDR3 protein: CAISGTPSQQFF

clone size: -
J gene: TRBJ2-6
V gene: TRBV6-1
D gene: -
CDR3 DNA: TGTGCCAGCAGTGAGGCGTGGGGGGGCCCTGGGGCCAACGTCCTGACTTTC
CDR3 protein: CASSEAWGGPGANVLTF

clone size: -
J gene: TRBJ2-7
V gene: TRBV18
D gene: -
CDR3 DNA: TGTGCCAGCTCGGCAGGGACTGGGTACGAGCAGTACTTC
CDR3 protein: CASSAGTGYEQYF

clone size: -
J gene: TRBJ1-3
V gene: TRBV14
D gene: -
CDR3 DNA: TGTGCCAGCAGCCTAGGGAGATGCGGAAACACCATATATTTT
CDR3 protein: CASSLGRCGNTIYF

clone size: -
J gene: TRBJ2-7
V gene: TRBV11-2
D gene: -
CDR3 DNA: TGTGCCAGCAGCTTACTGGGGAGCGAGCAGTACTTC
CDR3 protein: CASSLLGSEQYF

clone size: once
J gene: TRBJ2-7
V gene: TRBV7-6
D gene: TRBD1
CDR3 DNA: TGTGCCAGCAGCTTAGAATACGGGACAGGGAGGGACGAGCAGTACTTC
CDR3 protein: CASSLEYGTGRDEQYF

clone size: -
J gene: TRBJ2-5
V gene: TRBV5-1
D gene: TRBD1
CDR3 DNA: TGCGCCAGCACCCAGGGGGCAGAGTACCAAGAGACCCAGTACTTC
CDR3 protein: CASTQGAEYQETQYF

clone size: -
J gene: TRBJ2-5
V gene: TRBV28
D gene: TRBD2
CDR3 DNA: TGTGCCAGCAGTCCGGGACTAGCGGGAGATACCCAGTACTTC
CDR3 protein: CASSPGLAGDTQYF

clone size: once
J gene: TRBJ2-3
V gene: TRBV10-3
D gene: -
CDR3 DNA: TGTGCCATCAGGCTGTCTAGCGCCCCTAGCACAGATACGCAGTATTTT
CDR3 protein: CAIRLSSAPSTDTQYF

clone size: -
J gene: TRBJ2-7
V gene: TRBV29-1
D gene: TRBD1
CDR3 DNA: TGCAGCGTTGTCGACAGGGGGTACGAGCAGTACTTC
CDR3 protein: CSVVDRGYEQYF

clone size: -
J gene: TRBJ2-2
V gene: TRBV28
D gene: TRBD1
CDR3 DNA: TGTGCCAGCAGTCTTGGCTACAGGGGGAACGGGGAGCTGTTTTTT
CDR3 protein: CASSLGYRGNGELFF